In this sample, the clone carrying this T cell receptor beta chain turned up once. Its antigen is still unknown. At one end the junction does not follow the germline gene, possibly because of a read error. The entry originates in a study of cytomegalovirus exposure and HLA in healthy donors. Germline lookup yields CDR1 SNHLY and CDR2 FYNNEI. There are 13 residues in the CDR3. Amplification used 60 Vbeta primers and 13 Jbeta primers. The table came from immunoSEQ multiplex PCR; TCRdb's copy has only in-frame clones and leaves some out. Of 300,000 or so clones detected, roughly 86% appear once; the ten largest clones hold roughly 2%. Findings and limits, study-wide: Immune exposure information comprised only CMV serostatus. Relative to the roughly 690-donor mean, N-insertions were reportedly fewer in an Asian-associated ancestry cluster in a later analysis.

The TCR sequence derives from a woman in her thirties or forties in good health and CMV-seropositive. V is TRBV2 and J is TRBJ2-5; TRBD2 matches at 8 bases. The specimen was PBMCs. The CDR3 DNA follows: TGTGCCAGCAGGGAAGCGGGAGCAGAGACCCAGTACTTC. Translation gives CASREAGAETQYF.